The subject of this entry is one T cell receptor beta chain. These data are taken from a study of blood T cell repertoires in COVID-19. Study-wide context: The United States, Italy and Spain provided the acute and convalescent COVID-19 samples. The analysed material was cDNA or gDNA that came from T cells, B-cell-depleted T cells, or PBMCs.

Trimming cost V 0 bases and J 8 bases, with 8 bases left between them. This CDR3 has 14 residues. CDR1 and CDR2 from the germline V gene are LGHNA and YSLEER. Original processing notes: For nucleated cells, counts were estimated from reference gene primer amplification. Measured with immunoSEQ multiplex PCR; TCRdb has only the in-frame clones, and not every one. That table furnishes V, J and clone size, whereas the DNA furnished D and trimming. There are more than 90,000 clones in the sample; 86% occur only once, and 6% to 9.5% lies in the top ten. The chain recombines TRBV4-3 with TRBJ1-6, with TRBD1 as a possible D gene (6 bases). This receptor was identified in a man in his 70s who had recovered from COVID-19. The material sequenced was peripheral blood. The CDR3 sequence: CASSQDWTDSPLHF. For the CDR3, the DNA is TGCGCCAGCAGCCAAGACTGGACAGATTCACCCCTCCACTTT.